Shown below are 24 T cell receptor beta chains from a single sample sequenced in a study of blood T cell repertoires in COVID-19. The protocol was immunoSEQ multiplex PCR, while the TCRdb copy is restricted to in-frame clones and leaves out a portion. The table shows some 120,000 clones, with 70% to 90% occurring only once. Input material: peripheral blood. The receptors originated from a woman in her sixties or seventies with acute or convalescent COVID-19.

V usage is TRBV6-5 and J usage is TRBJ2-7; perhaps TRBD1 as D (5 bases). The CDR3 extends over 13 amino acids. Germline CDR1 reads MNHEY; CDR2 reads SVGAGI. Trimming removed 7 bases at V and 4 bases at J, with 14 bases between. As DNA, the CDR3 is TGTGCCAGCAAGACCCAGGGCAATTACGAGCAGTACTTC. It specifies CASKTQGNYEQYF.

The rearrangement links TRBV7-3 to TRBJ2-2; the match to TRBD2 covers 9 bases. Germline-derived CDR1 and CDR2 are SGHTA and FQGTGA. The CDR3 is 16 residues long. J was trimmed by 8 bases and V by 2 bases; bases with no gene match: 9. In nucleotides, the CDR3 is TGTGCCAGCAGCTTACCGTCTAGCGGGATTAGAGGGGAGCTGTTTTTT. Translated, it gives CASSLPSSGIRGELFF.

This clone was detected a few times. The gene calls are TRBV19 and TRBJ1-1; possibly TRBD1 for D (5 bases). Germline V lookup: CDR1 LNHDA, CDR2 SQIVND (reference sequence). Between the trimmed V and J ends, which lost 4 bases and 1 base, there was a span of 7 bases. The CDR3 sequence is 13 residues long. The chain's CDR3 is CASSTGRNTEAFF. In DNA, the CDR3 is TGTGCCAGTAGTACAGGGCGGAACACTGAAGCTTTCTTT.

This chain links TRBV28 with TRBJ1-1; the match to TRBD1 covers 8 bases. CDR1 and CDR2 from the germline V gene are MDHEN and SYDVKM. With 7 bases clipped from V and 5 bases from J, the junction kept 9 bases outside the gene matches. The CDR3 totals 14 residues. CDR3 sequence reads: CASTLAGGRTEAFF. Written as DNA, the CDR3 is TGTGCCAGCACCCTCGCAGGGGGCAGGACTGAAGCTTTCTTT.

The chain joins TRBV6-5 to TRBJ2-2; 8 bases line up with TRBD2. This CDR3 spans 16 amino acids. V dropped 2 bases and J dropped 5; count of bases not matched to a gene: 7. Germline values: CDR1 MNHEY, CDR2 SVGAGI. The CDR3 loop reads CASSYSAPSGTGELFF. Written as DNA, the CDR3 is TGTGCCAGCAGTTACAGTGCGCCTAGCGGGACCGGGGAGCTGTTTTTT.

This clone was counted once. The rearrangement links TRBV24-1 to TRBJ2-5, with D possibly being TRBD2 (6 bases). Per germline, CDR1 KGHDR and CDR2 SFDVKD. Between the trimmed V and J ends, which lost 2 bases and 3 bases, there was a span of 15 bases. The CDR3 is 16 amino acids. The CDR3 here is CATSDSGDWQEETQYF. CDR3 bases: TGTGCCACCAGTGATTCGGGGGACTGGCAAGAAGAGACCCAGTACTTC.

The chain links TRBV18 to TRBJ1-1; D call uncertain. Per germline, CDR1 KGHSH and CDR2 LQKENI. This CDR3 comprises 15 residues. Trimming pared 5 bases from V and 1 base from J, leaving 14 bases between. DNA for the CDR3: TGTGCCAGCTCAGAGGGTGGCAGACCGAACACTGAAGCTTTCTTT. It specifies CASSEGGRPNTEAFF.

The rearrangement joins TRBV4-1 to TRBJ1-1; no reliable D call. The CDR3 extends over 14 amino acids. CDR1 is MGHRA, CDR2 YSYEKL, per germline. Trimming cost V 0 bases and J 5 bases, with 10 bases left between them. Here the CDR3 reads CASSQDEAFTEAFF. The CDR3 DNA is TGCGCCAGCAGCCAAGACGAGGCCTTTACTGAAGCTTTCTTT.

V usage is TRBV3-1 (or the pseudogene TRBV3-2) and J usage is TRBJ1-4, with D perhaps matching TRBD1 (6 bases). The CDR3 is 15 amino acids. The germline V and J ends were trimmed by 3 bases and 6 bases, with 14 bases remaining between them. The germline V gene encodes CDR1 LGHDT and CDR2 YNNKEL (reference sequence). CDR3 in amino acids: CASSQGGGGYEKLFF. The CDR3 bases are TGTGCCAGCAGCCAGGGAGGGGGAGGTTATGAAAAACTGTTTTTT.

The chain recombines TRBV5-1 with TRBJ2-5; 14 bases are shared with TRBD2. Germline assignment: CDR1 SGHRS and CDR2 YFSETQ. CDR3 length: 20 residues. Trimming cost V 2 bases and J 2 bases; bases outside gene matches: 14. The CDR3: CASSLIPGLAGGRGQETQYF. CDR3 nucleotides: TGCGCCAGCAGCTTAATACCCGGACTAGCGGGAGGAAGGGGACAAGAGACCCAGTACTTC. The whole variable domain, remainder taken from reference TRBV5-1 and TRBJ2-5, is KAGVTQTPRYLIKTRGQQVTLSCSPISGHRSVSWYQQTPGQGLQFLFEYFSETQRNKGNFPGRFSGRQFSNSRSEMNVSTLELGDSALYLCASSLIPGLAGGRGQETQYFGPGTRLLVL.

The chain is built from TRBV7-9 and TRBJ2-1; 7 bases line up with TRBD2. Germline values: CDR1 SEHNR, CDR2 FQNEAQ (reference sequence). The CDR3 sequence is 17 residues long. Unmatched junction bases numbered 17, after V lost 5 bases and J lost 7 bases. The CDR3 nucleotides read TGTGCCAGCAGCCCTATAGGCTCGGGCGGGAGTGCGAATGAGCAGTTCTTC. It encodes CASSPIGSGGSANEQFF.

In this sample, this clone turned up a few times. The V call is TRBV5-1, the J call TRBJ2-1, with TRBD2 as a possible D gene (5 bases). With 0 bases removed from V and 0 bases from J, the gap between germline ends came to 19 bases. The CDR3 contains 19 residues. Germline CDR1 is SGHRS and CDR2 is YFSETQ. The CDR3: CASSLVGSSRLSSYNEQFF. The CDR3 DNA is TGCGCCAGCAGCTTGGTAGGGAGCTCCAGGCTCAGCTCCTACAATGAGCAGTTCTTC.

The V gene is TRBV5-1, the J gene TRBJ2-5; 8 bases map to TRBD1. Germline loops: CDR1 SGHRS, CDR2 YFSETQ. The ends lost 3 bases at V and 4 bases at J; junction bases unmatched: 5. The CDR3 is made up of 14 amino acids. This CDR3 reads CASSSDRVRETQYF. The CDR3 DNA reads TGCGCCAGCAGCTCGGACAGGGTTAGAGAGACCCAGTACTTC.

This clone was seen a single time. The chain uses TRBV24-1 and TRBJ2-1, with 7 bases lining up with TRBD2. Germline values: CDR1 KGHDR, CDR2 SFDVKD. V gave up 5 bases and J gave up 14 bases; unmatched junction bases: 8. The CDR3 loop spans 12 amino acids. CDR3: CATSGLRGEEFF. CDR3 in DNA: TGTGCCACCAGTGGTCTCCGGGGGGAGGAGTTCTTC.

The V and J genes are TRBV7-2 and TRBJ1-5, with 7 bases aligning to TRBD1. The CDR3 consists of 14 residues. CDR1 is SGHTA and CDR2 is FQGNSA in the germline V gene. Trimming removed 5 bases from V and 2 bases from J; junction bases left unmatched: 3. This chain's CDR3 is CASSPGQGNQPQHF. CDR3 sequence (DNA): TGTGCCAGCAGCCCCGGACAGGGCAATCAGCCCCAGCATTTT. Filled out from reference TRBV7-2 and TRBJ1-5, the complete variable domain reads GAGVSQSPSNKVTEKGKDVELRCDPISGHTALYWYRQSLGQGLEFLIYFQGNSAPDKSGLPSDRFSAERTGGSVSTLTIQRTQQEDSAVYLCASSPGQGNQPQHFGDGTRLSIL.

Note on this clone: The sample has other DNA sequences that encode this CDR3 too. The rearrangement joins TRBV9 to TRBJ2-1, with 8 bases aligning to TRBD2. V was clipped by 2 bases and J by 0 bases; unmatched bases: 1. The CDR3 loop spans 15 amino acids. In germline, CDR1 is SGDLS, CDR2 YYNGEE. In DNA form, the CDR3 reads TGTGCCAGCAGCGTCAGCGGGAGCTCCTACAATGAGCAGTTCTTC. Protein product: CASSVSGSSYNEQFF.

This clone was picked up one time. The chain combines TRBV10-1 with TRBJ1-1; tentative D call: TRBD1 (6 bases). CDR1 is WNHNN and CDR2 is SYGVQD in the germline V gene (reference sequence). Trimming pared 2 bases from V and 11 bases from J, leaving 15 bases between. The CDR3 loop spans 13 amino acids. As DNA, the CDR3 is TGCGCCAGCAGTGAGGCGGGGGCAGGTTGGGCTTTCTTT. This encodes CASSEAGAGWAFF.

The genes are TRBV30 and TRBJ2-5; D perhaps matches TRBD1 (6 bases). Trimming removed 5 bases from V and 0 bases from J, with 13 bases in between. The CDR3 length is 14 residues. From germline, CDR1 is GTSNPN and CDR2 SVGIG (reference sequence). The CDR3 is CAWGGGPHQETQYF. The CDR3 DNA reads TGTGCCTGGGGGGGCGGGCCGCACCAAGAGACCCAGTACTTC.

The chain is built from TRBV11-2 and TRBJ2-6, with D perhaps matching TRBD1 (5 bases). Trimming removed 4 bases from V and 1 base from J, with 14 bases in between. This CDR3 is built from 17 residues. CDR1 and CDR2 (germline): SGHAT, FQNNGV. The CDR3 protein is CASSSQLQGSGANVLTF. The CDR3 region has the DNA TGTGCCAGCAGCTCACAACTTCAGGGTTCTGGGGCCAACGTCCTGACTTTC.

The gene calls are TRBV29-1 and TRBJ2-2, with 8 bases lining up with TRBD2. The CDR3 loop spans 16 amino acids. Germline V gene data show CDR1 as SQVTM and CDR2 as ANQGSEA. V dropped 4 bases and J dropped 4; count of bases not matched to a gene: 11. CDR3 sequence: CSVGGTSYHSTGELFF. The CDR3 DNA reads as TGCAGCGTTGGGGGGACTAGTTATCATTCCACCGGGGAGCTGTTTTTT.

The CDR3 region is CASSRGGASGNTIYF. The CDR3 bases are TGTGCCAGCAGTCGAGGGGGCGCATCGGGAAACACCATATATTTT. The chain links TRBV6-5 to TRBJ1-3, with TRBD1 identical over 7 bases. Germline loops: CDR1 MNHEY, CDR2 SVGAGI. The CDR3 has 15 residues. Germline trimming cut 5 bases from V and 4 bases from J; bases unmatched to any gene: 8.

The V gene is TRBV9, the J gene TRBJ1-1; D ambiguous. Deletions cut 4 bases from V and 3 bases from J, with 10 bases between. Looked up from germline, CDR1 is SGDLS and CDR2 is YYNGEE. The CDR3 extends over 13 amino acids. For the CDR3, the DNA is TGTGCCAGCAGCTATGGGAGGGACACTGAAGCTTTCTTT. It yields the protein CASSYGRDTEAFF.

The rearrangement links TRBV7-8 to TRBJ1-4; D gene uncertain. CDR1 is SGHVS, CDR2 FQNEAQ, per germline. The V and J ends lost 1 base and 5 bases respectively, with 8 bases between them. This CDR3 contains 14 residues. This CDR3 is CASSLGGLNEKLFF. In DNA, the CDR3 is TGTGCCAGCAGCTTAGGAGGGTTAAATGAAAAACTGTTTTTT.

The chain uses TRBV19 and TRBJ2-2; 8 positions agree with TRBD2. Germline trimming cut 7 bases from V and 7 bases from J; bases unmatched to any gene: 20. Germline V gene sequence: CDR1 LNHDA, CDR2 SQIVND (reference sequence). CDR3 length: 18 amino acids. CDR3 sequence reads: CASTRGGSRTSSGGELFF. CDR3 nucleotides: TGTGCCAGTACCCGGGGGGGATCACGGACTTCCAGCGGCGGGGAGCTGTTTTTT. The full variable domain, completed using reference TRBV19 and TRBJ2-2, is DGGITQSPKYLFRKEGQNVTLSCEQNLNHDAMYWYRQDPGQGLRLIYYSQIVNDFQKGDIAEGYSVSREKKESFPLTVTSAQKNPTAFYLCASTRGGSRTSSGGELFFGEGSRLTVL.